These T cell receptor beta chains were read from a single sample in a study of blood T cells in healthy people across ages. In TCRdb, the 5' RACE reads were re-called with MiXCR into one record per CDR3 protein. The sample shows roughly 700,000 distinct CDR3 sequences, 25% of them seen only once. The sample also formed part of further work on T cells of mothers and their children.

The sample was blood. The receptors come from a boy aged 5 to 17 in good health. Each CDR3 is given with its conserved first and last residue. The D gene is left open where the match is weak. The listing skips clone size in some rows; elsewhere it reads once, few, many or a size class.

V gene	clone size	J gene	D gene	CDR3 DNA	CDR3 protein
TRBV15	few	TRBJ2-1	NA	TGTGCCACCAGCAGACCCGGGGATGAGCAGTTCTTC	CATSRPGDEQFF
TRBV7-3	few	TRBJ2-7	NA	TGTGCCAGCAGCTTAACGCTATCCGGGTTTGGCGACGAGCAGTACTTC	CASSLTLSGFGDEQYF
TRBV5-1	NA	TRBJ2-1	TRBD2	TGCGCCAGCAGCCCTCCCGGACTAGCGGGGGTCAATGAGCAGTTCTTC	CASSPPGLAGVNEQFF
TRBV6-4	NA	TRBJ2-1	NA	TGTGCCAGCAGTGTCGAGGCTAGCGTCAGTGAGCAGTTCTTC	CASSVEASVSEQFF
TRBV6-1	NA	TRBJ1-5	NA	TGTGCCAGCAGTGAGGATGGCAATCAGCCCCAGCATTTT	CASSEDGNQPQHF
TRBV7-9	few	TRBJ2-7	TRBD1	TGTGCCAGCAGCTCCCGGGACAGTGACTACGAGCAGTACTTC	CASSSRDSDYEQYF
TRBV6-2/TRBV6-3	NA	TRBJ2-7	TRBD2	TGTGCCAGCAGTTACAACGGGGGGGCTTCCTTCTACGAGCAGTACTTC	CASSYNGGASFYEQYF
TRBV12-3/TRBV12-4	NA	TRBJ2-5	TRBD2	TGTGCCAGCAACCCCGGGACTAACCAAGAGACCCAGTACTTC	CASNPGTNQETQYF
TRBV7-9	once	TRBJ1-4	TRBD1	TGTGCCAGCAGCTCTGACAGGGACAAGGATGAAAAACTGTTTTTT	CASSSDRDKDEKLFF
TRBV6-2/TRBV6-3	NA	TRBJ2-5	NA	TGTGCCAGCAGTTACCCCGACAGGATTCCTCAAGAGACCCAGTACTTC	CASSYPDRIPQETQYF
TRBV6-1	NA	TRBJ2-7	TRBD1	TGTGCCAGCAGTGCAGAGGACAGGGGCTACGAGCAGTACTTC	CASSAEDRGYEQYF
TRBV7-9	NA	TRBJ2-7	TRBD2	TGTGCCAGCAGCCCGGGACTAGCGGGAGGGTCTGCCGAGCAGTACTTC	CASSPGLAGGSAEQYF
TRBV14	NA	TRBJ2-5	NA	TGTGCCAGCAGCCAAGGGTCGTTCGCTCAGGAGACCCAGTACTTC	CASSQGSFAQETQYF
TRBV4-1	NA	TRBJ2-7	TRBD1	TGCGCCAGCAGCCAGGCCGGGACAGGGGTGTTTTACGAGCAGTACTTC	CASSQAGTGVFYEQYF
TRBV5-1	few	TRBJ1-1	NA	TGCGCCAGCAGCTTGGCAGTGGGCTTTATGACTTTCTTT	CASSLAVGFMTFF
TRBV4-1	NA	TRBJ2-3	NA	TGCGCCAGCAGCCAAGCCGTCTCTCCTGCAGATACGCAGTATTTT	CASSQAVSPADTQYF
TRBV20-1	NA	TRBJ2-3	TRBD2	TGCAGTGCTCTCGGAGCGGGGGGGCTCACAGATACGCAGTATTTT	CSALGAGGLTDTQYF
TRBV2	many	TRBJ2-7	NA	TGTGCCAGCACTTCTCGCTACGAGCAGTACTTC	CASTSRYEQYF
TRBV5-1	few	TRBJ2-7	TRBD2	TGCGCCAGCAGCCCGGTTAATCTTGAGCAGGGACTATACGAGCAGTACTTC	CASSPVNLEQGLYEQYF
TRBV29-1	few	TRBJ2-5	NA	TGCAGCGTGCTACCGGGGGCAGAAGAGACCCAGTACTTC	CSVLPGAEETQYF
TRBV9	NA	TRBJ2-7	NA	TGTGCCAGCAGCCCAGGGATGAACGAGCAGTACTTC	CASSPGMNEQYF
TRBV6-2/TRBV6-3	NA	TRBJ1-2	NA	TGTGCCAGCAGCTACGGGACGGAGTATGGCTACACCTTC	CASSYGTEYGYTF
TRBV7-9	few	TRBJ2-4	TRBD2	TGTGCCAGCAGCCCCACGACTAGCGGGACCATCGGCAAAAACATTCAGTACTTC	CASSPTTSGTIGKNIQYF
TRBV4-1	few	TRBJ1-5	NA	TGCGCCAGCAGCCAAGATGGGGGGGTTCAGCCCCAGCATTTT	CASSQDGGVQPQHF
TRBV25-1	once	TRBJ2-2	NA	TGTGCCAGCAGCAATTGGGAGCTTACCCCAAACACCGGGGAGCTGTTTTTT	CASSNWELTPNTGELFF
TRBV20-1	few	TRBJ1-2	NA	TGCAGTGCTAGGGGGGGATACTATGGCTACACCTTC	CSARGGYYGYTF
TRBV2	few	TRBJ1-1	NA	TGTGCCAGCCCCGAGGCGACGCGGACACTTCCGTCACGGACTGAAGCTTTCTTT	CASPEATRTLPSRTEAFF
TRBV7-9	NA	TRBJ1-4	TRBD1	TGTGCCAGCAGCTCTATAGGGACAGCAACTAATGAAAAACTGTTTTTT	CASSSIGTATNEKLFF
TRBV3-1	NA	TRBJ2-6	TRBD1	TGTGCCAGCAGCCCACGGACAGGGTCTACTTTCTCTGGGGCCAACGTCCTGACTTTC	CASSPRTGSTFSGANVLTF
TRBV4-3	NA	TRBJ2-3	NA	TGCGCCAGCAGCCAAGATTTATGGAGCCCCTCTCCGACAGATACGCAGTATTTT	CASSQDLWSPSPTDTQYF
TRBV20-1	NA	TRBJ2-7	TRBD1	TGCAGTGCTAGCAGAGTTGGATCTTCGGGCAGGGGGCTCTACGAGCAGTACTTC	CSASRVGSSGRGLYEQYF
TRBV20-1	few	TRBJ1-6	TRBD1	TGCAGTGCTAGACCCCAGGGGGCTACTAATTCACCCCTCCACTTT	CSARPQGATNSPLHF
TRBV15	NA	TRBJ2-2	NA	TGTGCCACCAGCAGAGATTCTCCTTTGGCAGGAAGATACACCGGGGAGCTGCTTTTT	CATSRDSPLAGRYTGELLF
TRBV7-2	NA	TRBJ2-5	TRBD1	TGTGCCAGCAGCCCCCGGGGGACAGGGGAAGAGACCCAGTACTTC	CASSPRGTGEETQYF
TRBV3-1	few	TRBJ2-3	TRBD2	TGTGCCAGCAGCCAAGATCGGCTAGCGGGAGTAGATACGCAGTATTTT	CASSQDRLAGVDTQYF
TRBV20-1	few	TRBJ2-2	TRBD2	TGCAGTGCTAGGACTAGCGGGAGATACGGGGAGCTGTTTTTT	CSARTSGRYGELFF
TRBV20-1	NA	TRBJ2-7	TRBD1	TGCAGTGCTCTAAGAGACAGGGGTTCTCTCTACGAGCAGTACTTC	CSALRDRGSLYEQYF
TRBV7-8	NA	TRBJ1-1	NA	TGTGCCAGCAGCCCCGGGATAGTGGAAGCTTTCTTT	CASSPGIVEAFF
TRBV15	few	TRBJ2-5	TRBD2	TGTGCCACCAGCAGTTTCCCCGTGGGGCTAGCGGGAGAGACCCAGTACTTC	CATSSFPVGLAGETQYF
TRBV20-1	NA	TRBJ2-1	TRBD2	TGCAGTGCTAGAATGGGACTAGCGGGAGGGGGCCTCTACAATGAGCAGTTCTTC	CSARMGLAGGGLYNEQFF
TRBV6-2/TRBV6-3	few	TRBJ2-5	NA	TGTGCCAGGTACCGAAAAGAGACCCAGTACTTC	CARYRKETQYF
TRBV18	NA	TRBJ1-2	TRBD1	TGTGCCAGCTCACCACAGACAGGGACGAACTATGGCTACACCTTC	CASSPQTGTNYGYTF
TRBV11-1	NA	TRBJ2-5	NA	TGTGCCAGCAGCCGGCTGCGGGGGCGTCAAGAGACCCAGTACTTC	CASSRLRGRQETQYF
TRBV27	NA	TRBJ2-5	NA	TGTGCCAGCAGTTCTACCTGGGGGGAGACCCAGTACTTC	CASSSTWGETQYF
TRBV29-1	few	TRBJ1-1	NA	TGCAGCGTTGAAGGTTCGGGGGGCGAAGCTTTCTTT	CSVEGSGGEAFF
TRBV2	NA	TRBJ2-4	NA	TGTGCCAGCAGTGAAGCGAGGGGGACAAACATTCAGTACTTC	CASSEARGTNIQYF
TRBV4-2	few	TRBJ2-5	TRBD1	TGTGCCAGCAGCCAAGATGGTACCACAGGGGAAGAGACCCAGTACTTC	CASSQDGTTGEETQYF
TRBV6-1	NA	TRBJ2-7	NA	TGTGCCAGCAGTGAGCGACAGAGGGACGAGCAGTACTTC	CASSERQRDEQYF
TRBV27	few	TRBJ1-2	TRBD1	TGTGCCAGCAGTTTGGACAGGAATTATGACTACACCTTC	CASSLDRNYDYTF
TRBV29-1	few	TRBJ2-3	NA	TGCAGCGTTTTCCCTGCAACGCAAGAGGGGGATGTGGAAGATACGCAGTATTTT	CSVFPATQEGDVEDTQYF
TRBV3-1	few	TRBJ2-7	NA	TGTGCCAGCAGCCAAGTTGGGTCCGTAGGCGAGCAGTACTTC	CASSQVGSVGEQYF
TRBV7-9	NA	TRBJ2-5	TRBD2	TGTGCCAGCAGCCCCGGCCGGGTAGCGGGAGATTGGGAGACCCAGTACTTC	CASSPGRVAGDWETQYF
TRBV27	few	TRBJ2-1	NA	TGTGCCAGCAAGGTCGGCGGAGCCTACAATGAGCAGTTCTTC	CASKVGGAYNEQFF